The T cell receptor beta chain described here comes from a study of cytomegalovirus exposure and HLA in healthy donors. About the study: An early release of data contained about 85 million unique TCRs, which came from HLA-typed donors. General study points: Associated with cytomegalovirus, according to the listing, were 150 to 200 TCR beta chains. Sequencing artifact likely explains a cluster of highly shared sequence variants. From TCR beta sequences, most subjects' HLA-A and HLA-B alleles were reportedly predicted accurately.

The CDR3 covers 15 residues. V was clipped by 5 bases and J by 4 bases, with 15 bases between them. CDR1 SGHTA and CDR2 FQGTGA come from the germline V gene. A multiplex PCR was run with 60 Vbeta primers and 13 Jbeta primers. Using immunoSEQ multiplex PCR, the repertoire was profiled, and TCRdb retains in-frame clones only, with some absent. The repertoire holds 80,000 or so clones, 60% to 70% seen once, with approximately 5.8% in the top ten. This clone was detected only a few times. Its antigen is undetermined. Sequenced: PBMCs. The clonotype was recovered from a man aged 30 to 45 in good health and CMV-seropositive. The V and J genes are TRBV7-3 and TRBJ1-3; D is unclear. CDR3 in amino acids: CASSAGSGSGNTIYF. The CDR3 coding sequence is TGTGCCAGCAGCGCCGGATCGGGATCCGGAAACACCATATATTTT.